These T cell receptor beta chains were read from a single sample in a study of cytomegalovirus exposure and HLA in healthy donors. The protocol was immunoSEQ multiplex PCR, while the TCRdb copy is restricted to in-frame clones and leaves out a portion. The sample lists around 62,000 clones; roughly 90% were seen once. The sample was PBMCs. The receptors here all came from a woman aged 18 to 35 in good health and CMV-seronegative. The CDR3 runs from the conserved cysteine through the conserved F or W. D genes are given only for firm matches. Expanded clones are given a class, and other clones once, few, many or no size at all.

TRBD1	.	TRBV5-6	TRBJ1-5	CASQQGALQPQHF	TGTGCCAGTCAGCAGGGGGCTCTTCAGCCCCAGCATTTT
.	.	TRBV10-3	TRBJ2-1	CAISVSGNEQFF	TGTGCCATCAGTGTGAGCGGCAATGAGCAGTTCTTC
.	.	TRBV11-2	TRBJ2-5	CASSLVAAEETQYF	TGTGCCAGCAGCTTAGTTGCGGCCGAAGAGACCCAGTACTTC
TRBD1	.	TRBV29-1	TRBJ1-1	CSVRQGTEAFF	TGCAGCGTTAGACAGGGAACTGAAGCTTTCTTT
TRBD2	.	TRBV5-4	TRBJ2-1	CASSLGSGLAIDEQFF	TGTGCCAGCAGCCTTGGGTCAGGACTAGCAATCGATGAGCAGTTCTTC
.	.	TRBV18	TRBJ2-7	CASSPSQAIREQYF	TGTGCCAGCTCACCATCCCAGGCTATACGGGAGCAGTACTTC
.	.	TRBV18	TRBJ1-5	CASSPPNQPQHF	TGTGCCAGCTCACCCCCAAATCAGCCCCAGCATTTT
.	.	TRBV9	TRBJ1-3	CASSEGLVLGGNTIYF	TGTGCCAGCAGCGAGGGACTCGTATTGGGAGGAAACACCATATATTTT
TRBD2	once	TRBV27	TRBJ2-1	CATDRAWTSGRPYNEQFF	TGTGCCACCGACAGGGCTTGGACTAGCGGGAGACCCTACAATGAGCAGTTCTTC
.	.	TRBV11-3	TRBJ2-1	CASSESFGGNNEQFF	TGTGCCAGCAGCGAGAGCTTCGGGGGAAACAATGAGCAGTTCTTC
TRBD2	.	TRBV25-1	TRBJ2-5	CASSELAGGPGETQYF	TGTGCCAGCAGTGAACTAGCGGGGGGGCCTGGCGAGACCCAGTACTTC
TRBD1	.	TRBV30	TRBJ2-7	CAWLTGVGQYF	TGTGCCTGGCTAACAGGGGTTGGGCAGTACTTC
.	medium-sized	TRBV2	TRBJ1-5	CASRAGLSNQPQHF	TGTGCCAGCAGAGCGGGACTGAGCAATCAGCCCCAGCATTTT
.	.	TRBV7-2	TRBJ1-4	CASSRGGVEKLFF	TGTGCCAGCAGCCGGGGGGGAGTCGAAAAACTGTTTTTT
.	.	TRBV15	TRBJ2-7	CATSGLWGLGSYEQYF	TGTGCCACCAGCGGACTATGGGGACTCGGATCCTACGAGCAGTACTTC